This T cell receptor (beta chain) stems from a study of patients and donors after allogeneic stem cell transplantation. The sample holds a few counts of this clonotype. V lost 5 bases and J lost 4; bases outside the gene matches: 8. CDR1 and CDR2 (germline): SGHVS, FQNEAQ. CDR3 size: 16 residues. TCRdb reprocessed the RT-PCR reads with MiXCR, giving one entry per CDR3 protein. The data show 200,000 to 250,000 distinct CDR3 sequences, with 13% to 15% seen just once and around 10% held by the top ten. The sample comprised blood, either unsorted or a sorted T cell fraction (not recorded which). This sequence was found in a human donor who was either an allogeneic HSCT recipient or a stem cell or donor lymphocyte infusion donor (not recorded which). It is not recorded whose cells these are; they may come from a transplant donor. This chain uses TRBV7-8 with TRBJ2-2; 9 positions match TRBD1. CDR3 nucleotide sequence: TGTGCCAGCAGCCCTACAGGGGGCGCGATCACCGGGGAGCTGTTTTTT. Protein: CASSPTGGAITGELFF.